One and the same sample provided the 8 T cell receptor beta chains below, sequenced in a study of vaccination effects on CD4 cells after COVID-19. Produced via immunoSEQ multiplex PCR; TCRdb's table is partial and in-frame only. The table lists 20,000 to 25,000 clones, approximately 70% of them singletons. The ViraFEST assay expanded antigen-specific CD4+ T cells with viral peptide pools before sequencing. The culture ran for about 11 days, and then CD4+ T cells were isolated. Vaccinated participants had no history of SARS-CoV-2 infection and tested negative for nucleocapsid antibodies. Antigens of these TCRs are unknown. The material was CD4+ T cells from PBMCs cultured with HCoV-NL63 spike peptides, obtained before COVID-19 vaccination. The receptors derive from a human donor who received a COVID-19 vaccine.

This rearrangement joins TRBV21-1 to TRBJ2-1. TRBV21-1 is designated a pseudogene. This CDR3 has 14 amino acids. This CDR3 is CASSGKVVCNEQFF. The CDR3 region has the DNA TGTGCCAGCAGCGGAAAGGTAGTATGCAATGAGCAGTTCTTC.

Within the sample, this clone is large. The V call is TRBV10-2, the J call TRBJ2-7; D is undetermined. V lost 2 bases to trimming and J lost 0 bases, with 8 bases between them. Germline lookup yields CDR1 WSHSY and CDR2 SAAADI. This CDR3 comprises 14 residues. The CDR3 region is CASSERTDSYEQYF. DNA for the CDR3: TGCGCCAGCAGTGAGAGGACGGACTCCTACGAGCAGTACTTC.

The V and J genes are TRBV24-1 and TRBJ2-1, with D possibly matching TRBD2 (5 bases). With 9 bases removed from V and 9 bases from J, the gap between germline ends came to 20 bases. In germline, CDR1 is KGHDR, CDR2 SFDVKD. This CDR3 contains 14 residues. The CDR3 loop reads CATSSGSLPLEQFF. As DNA, the CDR3 is TGTGCCACCTCTTCGGGGTCGCTCCCCCTTGAGCAGTTCTTC.

The rearrangement joins TRBV7-2 to TRBJ2-3; 11 bases line up with TRBD2. This CDR3 has 17 amino acids. In germline, CDR1 is SGHTA, CDR2 FQGNSA. The V and J ends lost 5 bases and 3 bases, in that order; junction bases with no gene match: 10. CDR3 in amino acids: CASSPEPLAGGTDTQYF. The CDR3 coding sequence is TGTGCCAGCAGCCCCGAACCCCTAGCGGGAGGAACAGATACGCAGTATTTT. The full variable domain, with the rest looked up from reference TRBV7-2 and TRBJ2-3, is GAGVSQSPSNKVTEKGKDVELRCDPISGHTALYWYRQSLGQGLEFLIYFQGNSAPDKSGLPSDRFSAERTGGSVSTLTIQRTQQEDSAVYLCASSPEPLAGGTDTQYFGPGTRLTVL.

The chain recombines TRBV6-5 with TRBJ2-3; 9 nucleotides align to TRBD1. Germline assignment: CDR1 MNHEY and CDR2 SVGAGI. After removal of 7 bases from V and 5 bases from J, the junction contained 7 bases not matched to a gene. The CDR3 is 14 amino acids. In DNA, the CDR3 is TGTGCCAGCATCACAGGGGGCTATCTAGATACGCAGTATTTT. It is translated as CASITGGYLDTQYF.

V is TRBV7-9 and J is TRBJ1-1, with 9 bases matching TRBD1. Germline V CDR1 and CDR2: SEHNR, FQNEAQ (reference sequence). This CDR3 region has 14 residues. The ends lost 5 bases at V and 1 base at J; junction bases unmatched: 2. Here the CDR3 reads CASSTGQGNTEAFF. In DNA, the CDR3 is TGTGCCAGCAGCACGGGACAGGGGAACACTGAAGCTTTCTTT.

The chain uses TRBV5-1 and TRBJ1-3; no clear D. The V end was cut by 0 bases, the J end by 0 bases, with 4 bases between. CDR3 length: 14 amino acids. Germline V gene lookup returns CDR1 SGHRS and CDR2 YFSETQ. CDR3 nucleotides: TGCGCCAGCAGCTTGGGAGACTCTGGAAACACCATATATTTT. This gives the protein CASSLGDSGNTIYF.

Here the CDR3 DNA reads TGCGCCAGCAGGGAAACAGGGGGCGGGAATCAGCCCCAGCATTTT. This translates into CASRETGGGNQPQHF. V and J are TRBV10-1 and TRBJ1-5; TRBD1 matches at 9 bases. CDR1 and CDR2 (germline): WNHNN, SYGVQD (reference sequence). The CDR3 loop spans 15 amino acids. Trimming took 6 bases from V and 4 from J; bases not matched to a gene: 7.